Presented here are 28 T cell receptor beta chains from one specimen sequenced in a study of blood T cell repertoires in COVID-19. Sequencing used immunoSEQ multiplex PCR; TCRdb keeps in-frame clones, though not all of them. This table has about 250,000 clones, approximately 83% appearing once. Sequences were obtained from peripheral blood. The receptors were gathered from an elderly man with acute or convalescent COVID-19.

The chain employs TRBV19 and TRBJ1-4; 8 bases are a match to TRBD1. The germline gives CDR1 LNHDA, CDR2 SQIVND (reference sequence). This CDR3 comprises 16 residues. J gave up 3 bases and V 7 bases, and 10 bases lay outside the gene matches. As DNA, the CDR3 is TGTGCCAGTAATCCCAGGGGGCAGACAGCTAATGAAAAACTGTTTTTT. As protein: CASNPRGQTANEKLFF.

This clone was seen more than once but under ten times. This chain joins TRBV2 and TRBJ1-1; D possibly corresponds to TRBD1 (5 bases). CDR3 size: 14 residues. Trimming took off 2 bases at V and 0 bases at J, with 7 bases between the two ends. Germline V gene sequence: CDR1 SNHLY, CDR2 FYNNEI. DNA of the CDR3: TGTGCCAGCAGTGAACGACAGATGAACACTGAAGCTTTCTTT. Its protein product is CASSERQMNTEAFF. The full variable domain, its missing parts supplied by reference TRBV2 and TRBJ1-1, is EPEVTQTPSHQVTQMGQEVILRCVPISNHLYFYWYRQILGQKVEFLVSFYNNEISEKSEIFDDQFSVERPDGSNFTLKIRSTKLEDSAMYFCASSERQMNTEAFFGQGTRLTVV.

V gene TRBV27 combines with J gene TRBJ1-5, with D maybe TRBD1 (5 bases). Trimming stripped 0 bases from V and 9 bases from J, with 15 bases between. Germline CDR1 reads MNHEY; CDR2 reads SMNVEV (reference sequence). This CDR3 has 15 amino acids. The CDR3 DNA reads as TGTGCCAGCAGTTTATCGAGGCAGGGTAAGGGGCCCCAGCATTTT. It specifies CASSLSRQGKGPQHF.

About this clone itself: The same CDR3 can be traced to other DNA sequences in this sample. V is TRBV5-1 and J is TRBJ2-7, with 11 bases that match TRBD2. V shed 0 bases, J shed 3 bases, and the junction held 2 bases outside the gene matches. CDR3 length: 15 amino acids. Per germline, CDR1 SGHRS and CDR2 YFSETQ. The DNA of the CDR3 is TGCGCCAGCAGCTTGGCCGGGACTAGCGGCTACGAGCAGTACTTC. Translating it yields CASSLAGTSGYEQYF.

The chain links TRBV24-1 to TRBJ2-5; 13 nucleotides align to TRBD2. CDR1 is KGHDR, CDR2 SFDVKD, per germline. Losses at the gene ends were 4 bases for V and 5 bases for J; bases not matched to a gene: 9. This CDR3 has 17 residues. The CDR3 region has the DNA TGTGCCACCAGTGACACCACTAGCGGGAGGGCCTCGGAGACCCAGTACTTC. This gives the protein CATSDTTSGRASETQYF.

The gene calls are TRBV18 and TRBJ2-7; 12 bases match TRBD1. The V segment lost 4 bases and the J segment 7 bases; nucleotides outside the gene matches: 8. The CDR3 extends over 15 amino acids. Per the germline V gene, CDR1 is KGHSH and CDR2 is LQKENI. CDR3 sequence (DNA): TGTGCCAGCTCACGCCGGGACAGGGGGCGAGAAGAGCAGTACTTC. Its translation: CASSRRDRGREEQYF.

The rearrangement uses TRBV5-1 and TRBJ2-1, with 11 bases identical to TRBD2. CDR3 length: 17 residues. The junction had 7 bases not matched to a gene; V was cut back by 5 bases and J by 0 bases. Per germline, CDR1 SGHRS and CDR2 YFSETQ. CDR3 residues: CASRVGTSGRSYNEQFF. The CDR3 DNA is TGCGCCAGCAGGGTCGGGACTAGCGGCCGCTCCTACAATGAGCAGTTCTTC.

This clone was counted only a few times. V is TRBV14 and J is TRBJ2-7; the match to TRBD2 covers 10 bases. Losses at the gene ends were 1 base for V and 0 bases for J; bases not matched to a gene: 3. This CDR3 contains 16 residues. Germline lookup yields CDR1 SGHDN and CDR2 FVKESK. The DNA of the CDR3 is TGTGCCAGCAGCCAAGGTCGGACTAGCGGCTCCTACGAGCAGTACTTC. As protein: CASSQGRTSGSYEQYF.

The chain combines TRBV7-2 with TRBJ2-7, with D possibly being TRBD1 (6 bases). Trimming removed 2 bases from V and 0 bases from J, with 11 bases in between. The CDR3 extends over 15 amino acids. Germline assignment: CDR1 SGHTA and CDR2 FQGNSA. The CDR3 sequence: CASSLSAQGSYEQYF. The CDR3 nucleotides read TGTGCCAGCAGCTTATCGGCACAGGGCTCCTACGAGCAGTACTTC.

The chain employs TRBV27 and TRBJ2-5, with 10 bases that match TRBD1. The ends lost 6 bases at V and 4 bases at J; junction bases unmatched: 5. The CDR3 length is 14 residues. CDR1 and CDR2 from the germline V gene are MNHEY and SMNVEV (reference sequence). In DNA, the CDR3 is TGTGCCAGCAGCGGGACAGGGGCGGGAGAGACCCAGTACTTC. This codes for CASSGTGAGETQYF.

The chain has TRBV5-4 and TRBJ1-6; TRBD1 matches at 8 bases. The trim removed 0 bases at V and 9 bases at J, leaving 8 bases unmatched. CDR3 length equals 16 residues. Per the germline V gene, CDR1 is SGHNT and CDR2 is YYREEE (reference sequence). In DNA form, the CDR3 reads TGTGCCAGCAGCTTGGGAGTCAGCGGACAGGGTTCACCCCTCCACTTT. Its translation: CASSLGVSGQGSPLHF.

This chain links TRBV5-8 with TRBJ2-5, with 7 bases matching TRBD1. Germline V lookup: CDR1 SGHTS, CDR2 YDEGEE. Trimming took 2 bases from V and 4 from J; bases not matched to a gene: 5. The CDR3 consists of 14 residues. In nucleotides, the CDR3 is TGTGCCAGCAGCTTTTGGGACAGAAGAGAGACCCAGTACTTC. Its translation: CASSFWDRRETQYF.

The V gene is TRBV10-3, the J gene TRBJ2-7; TRBD2 might be the D (5 bases). Germline assignment: CDR1 ENHRY and CDR2 SYGVKD. With 8 bases removed from V and 4 bases from J, the gap between germline ends came to 15 bases. This CDR3 is built from 13 residues. The CDR3, as DNA: TGTGCCATCCTATCGGGGAGCCAATACGAGCAGTACTTC. Its protein is CAILSGSQYEQYF.

The chain combines TRBV11-1 with TRBJ1-4; TRBD1 matches at 8 bases. The CDR3 extends over 14 amino acids. Trimming took 3 bases from V and 8 from J; bases not matched to a gene: 5. Germline V gene data show CDR1 as SGHAT and CDR2 as FQDESV (reference sequence). The CDR3 nucleotides read TGTGCCAGCAGCTTTGGACAGGGTGGCGAAAAACTGTTTTTT. Its protein is CASSFGQGGEKLFF. Full variable domain (outside the CDR3, taken from reference TRBV11-1 and TRBJ1-4): EAEVAQSPRYKITEKSQAVAFWCDPISGHATLYWYRQILGQGPELLVQFQDESVVDDSQLPKDRFSAERLKGVDSTLKIQPAELGDSAMYLCASSFGQGGEKLFFGSGTQLSVL.

This chain links TRBV12-3 or TRBV12-4 with TRBJ2-1, with D possibly TRBD2 on 5 matching bases. The CDR3 consists of 11 residues. Trimming took off 6 bases at V and 6 bases at J, with 6 bases between the two ends. CDR3 sequence reads: CASSRGNEQFF. In DNA, the CDR3 is TGTGCCAGCAGCCGGGGCAATGAGCAGTTCTTC.

The J gene is TRBJ1-1, the V gene TRBV15; perhaps TRBD1 as D (6 bases). This CDR3 is 15 amino acids long. In germline, CDR1 is LNHNV, CDR2 YYDKDF (reference sequence). V lost 3 bases and J 3 bases, leaving 14 bases between the germline ends. CDR3 nucleotides: TGTGCCACCAGCAGCCACAGGGAGCCCCACACTGAAGCTTTCTTT. It translates to CATSSHREPHTEAFF.

The V gene is TRBV4-2, the J gene TRBJ2-1, with 11 bases matching TRBD2. This CDR3 comprises 17 residues. Germline lookup yields CDR1 LGHNA and CDR2 YNFKEQ. After removal of 0 bases from V and 1 base from J, the junction contained 2 bases not matched to a gene. As DNA, the CDR3 is TGTGCCAGCAGCCAAGAGGCTAGCGGGGGGTCCTACAATGAGCAGTTCTTC. It yields the protein CASSQEASGGSYNEQFF.

This chain links TRBV2 with TRBJ2-5; perhaps TRBD2 as D (6 bases). Per germline, CDR1 SNHLY and CDR2 FYNNEI. The CDR3 totals 11 residues. The germline V and J ends were trimmed by 8 bases and 9 bases, with 13 bases remaining between them. The CDR3 coding sequence is TGTGCCAGCCTTCTTGGGGGGTCCCAGTACTTC. Amino acids: CASLLGGSQYF.

The genes are TRBV2 and TRBJ1-4; D unclear. The CDR3 totals 14 residues. Germline assignment: CDR1 SNHLY and CDR2 FYNNEI. The V gene lost 4 bases and the J gene lost 3 bases, with 9 bases spanning the gap. CDR3: CASSAREANEKLFF. DNA for the CDR3: TGTGCCAGCAGTGCGCGGGAGGCTAATGAAAAACTGTTTTTT. Full variable domain (rest looked up from reference TRBV2 and TRBJ1-4): EPEVTQTPSHQVTQMGQEVILRCVPISNHLYFYWYRQILGQKVEFLVSFYNNEISEKSEIFDDQFSVERPDGSNFTLKIRSTKLEDSAMYFCASSAREANEKLFFGSGTQLSVL.

The chain employs TRBV5-5 and TRBJ2-2; a possible D gene is TRBD1 (5 bases). Deletions cut 0 bases from V and 1 base from J, with 10 bases between. The CDR3 is 16 amino acids. CDR1 is SGHKS and CDR2 is YYEKEE in the germline V gene (reference sequence). CDR3 sequence reads: CASSLGNRLNTGELFF. The CDR3 bases are TGTGCCAGCAGCTTGGGAAACAGGCTGAACACCGGGGAGCTGTTTTTT.

CDR3 DNA: TGTGCCAGCAGCTCCAGACAGGGGAACACTGAAGCTTTCTTT. It yields the protein CASSSRQGNTEAFF. This chain connects TRBV6-6 to TRBJ1-1, with 7 nucleotides matching TRBD1. The ends lost 6 bases at V and 1 base at J; junction bases unmatched: 5. The CDR3 spans 14 residues. CDR1 is MNHNY and CDR2 is SVGAGI in the germline V gene (reference sequence).

A remark on this clone: This sample also contains other DNA sequences that code for the same CDR3. CDR3 in DNA: TGTGCCAGCTCACCCCGGGACTTATACACCGGGGAGCTGTTTTTT. Translated: CASSPRDLYTGELFF. The genes are TRBV18 and TRBJ2-2; a weak D match, TRBD2 (6 bases). The CDR3 is 15 residues long. Trimming took off 3 bases at V and 3 bases at J, with 11 bases between the two ends. CDR1 is KGHSH, CDR2 LQKENI, per germline. The variable domain in full, with the rest retrieved from reference TRBV18 and TRBJ2-2, is NAGVMQNPRHLVRRRGQEARLRCSPMKGHSHVYWYRQLPEEGLKFMVYLQKENIIDESGMPKERFSAEFPKEGPSILRIQQVVRGDSAAYFCASSPRDLYTGELFFGEGSRLTVL.

The chain recombines TRBV5-1 with TRBJ2-3, with TRBD2 matching over 12 bases. V was pared by 0 bases and J by 3 bases, with 5 bases of the junction left unmatched. The germline gives CDR1 SGHRS, CDR2 YFSETQ. This CDR3 contains 17 residues. The CDR3 protein is CASSLAFTSGGTDTQYF. The CDR3 bases are TGCGCCAGCAGCTTGGCCTTTACTAGCGGGGGGACAGATACGCAGTATTTT.

V gene TRBV29-1 combines with J gene TRBJ2-3; TRBD1 agrees at 10 bases. J was trimmed by 0 bases and V by 4 bases; bases with no gene match: 10. The CDR3 consists of 17 residues. CDR1 is SQVTM, CDR2 ANQGSEA, per germline. The CDR3 nucleotides are TGCAGCGTTGGGGCATTACCGGGACAGGGGAGCACAGATACGCAGTATTTT. It codes for CSVGALPGQGSTDTQYF.

About this clone itself: The same CDR3 also results from other DNA sequences found in this sample. V and J are TRBV19 and TRBJ2-2, with 9 bases that match TRBD1. There are 15 residues in the CDR3. The germline gives CDR1 LNHDA, CDR2 SQIVND (reference sequence). V shed 1 base and J 5 bases; nucleotides not matched to a gene: 2. The CDR3 nucleotides read TGTGCCAGTAGTATAGGGACAGGGGTAACCGGGGAGCTGTTTTTT. Amino acid sequence: CASSIGTGVTGELFF. Based on the CDR3 plus reference TRBV19 and TRBJ2-2, the full variable domain is DGGITQSPKYLFRKEGQNVTLSCEQNLNHDAMYWYRQDPGQGLRLIYYSQIVNDFQKGDIAEGYSVSREKKESFPLTVTSAQKNPTAFYLCASSIGTGVTGELFFGEGSRLTVL.

The chain uses TRBV5-1 and TRBJ2-7; 8 positions agree with TRBD1. Germline assignment: CDR1 SGHRS and CDR2 YFSETQ. Trimming at V came to 0 bases and at J to 2 bases, leaving 4 bases not matched to a gene. This CDR3 spans 15 amino acids. CDR3 coding DNA: TGCGCCAGCAGCTTGGAAGGGACAGGAACCTACGAGCAGTACTTC. Translating it yields CASSLEGTGTYEQYF.

V usage is TRBV6-2 or TRBV6-3 and J usage is TRBJ2-2; TRBD1 might be the D (6 bases). Germline-derived CDR1 and CDR2 are MNHEY and SVGEGT. The ends were cut back, 5 bases at V and 7 bases at J, with 11 bases in the middle. The CDR3 is 13 residues long. Here the CDR3 DNA reads TGTGCCAGCAGTGGGCAGGGGTACGGGGAGCTGTTTTTT. It codes for CASSGQGYGELFF.

A few counts support this clone. The chain has TRBV12-2 and TRBJ1-5; the table's D call TRBD1 went unverified against the DNA. TRBV12-2 is flagged as a pseudogene. This CDR3 region has 16 residues. The CDR3 region has the DNA TGTGCAAGTCGCTTTCACCAGGACAGGGTGGTTCAGCCCCAGCATTTT. This encodes CASRFHQDRVVQPQHF.